The 10 T cell receptor beta chains given below trace back to one sample, sequenced in a study of CD8 T cells in Susac syndrome. RNA amounts of roughly 0.45 to 1 ug underwent reverse transcription with random hexamers. In TCRdb, the immunoSEQ multiplex PCR reads were re-called with MiXCR into one record per CDR3 protein. Of 180,000 or so distinct CDR3 sequences in the sample, about 95% were seen once. The sample was CD4+ T cells from PBMCs. The receptors derive from a human donor in good health.

The V and J genes are TRBV20-1 and TRBJ2-3, with D hard to call. Between the trimmed V and J ends, which lost 3 bases and 4 bases, there was a span of 14 bases. Germline CDR1 reads DFQATT; CDR2 reads SNEGSKA (reference sequence). This CDR3 has 14 amino acids. Here the CDR3 reads CSASISEWPDTQYF. CDR3 DNA: TGCAGTGCTAGTATTAGTGAGTGGCCAGATACGCAGTATTTT.

The V and J genes are TRBV30 and TRBJ2-5, with D perhaps TRBD1 (6 bases). V shed 2 bases and J shed 2 bases, with 18 bases lying between them. CDR1 GTSNPN and CDR2 SVGIG come from the germline V gene (reference sequence). The CDR3 totals 16 residues. CDR3 DNA: TGTGCCTGGAGTCGGGGATACAGGGCGACTCAAGAGACCCAGTACTTC. Its protein is CAWSRGYRATQETQYF.

CDR3 amino acids: CSAGIVSGGTEAFF. CDR3 DNA: TGCAGTGCTGGTATCGTTTCAGGGGGCACTGAAGCTTTCTTT. The chain employs TRBV20-1 and TRBJ1-1, with 7 bases matching TRBD1. The CDR3 is 14 amino acids. Per the germline V gene, CDR1 is DFQATT and CDR2 is SNEGSKA (reference sequence). V lost 5 bases and J lost 4; bases outside the gene matches: 10.

This sequence joins TRBV27 and TRBJ2-2; the match to TRBD2 covers 10 bases. Germline V gives CDR1 MNHEY, CDR2 SMNVEV (reference sequence). The CDR3 contains 18 residues. V shed 2 bases, J shed 5 bases, and the junction held 11 bases outside the gene matches. The CDR3 region has the DNA TGTGCCAGCAGTTTAGGCCCCCCTAGCGGGAGCGGAACCGGGGAGCTGTTTTTT. It translates to CASSLGPPSGSGTGELFF.

The rearrangement joins TRBV2 to TRBJ1-1; D might be TRBD1 (6 bases). Trimming removed 10 bases at V and 1 base at J, with 7 bases between. Germline-derived CDR1 and CDR2 are SNHLY and FYNNEI. The CDR3 spans 11 residues. Here the CDR3 reads CANRENTEAFF. The CDR3 nucleotides are TGTGCCAACAGGGAGAACACTGAAGCTTTCTTT.

The chain is built from TRBV7-3 and TRBJ2-3; TRBD1 agrees at 9 bases. V shed 0 bases, J shed 4 bases, and the junction held 2 bases outside the gene matches. The CDR3 totals 15 residues. Per the germline V gene, CDR1 is SGHTA and CDR2 is FQGTGA. The CDR3 spells CASSLTGQGADTQYF. The CDR3 DNA sequence: TGTGCCAGCAGCTTAACGGGACAGGGAGCAGATACGCAGTATTTT. The full variable domain, in which reference TRBV7-3 and TRBJ2-3 provide the parts outside the CDR3, is GAGVSQTPSNKVTEKGKYVELRCDPISGHTALYWYRQSLGQGPEFLIYFQGTGAADDSGLPNDRFFAVRPEGSVSTLKIQRTERGDSAVYLCASSLTGQGADTQYFGPGTRLTVL.

The V gene is TRBV7-2, the J gene TRBJ1-5; weak D call: TRBD1 (6 bases). Trimming shortened V by 0 bases and J by 3 bases, and 9 bases separated the two germline ends. The CDR3 covers 15 residues. CDR1 SGHTA and CDR2 FQGNSA come from the germline V gene. Here the CDR3 reads CASSLAGGNNQPQHF. CDR3 bases: TGTGCCAGCAGCTTAGCGGGGGGCAACAATCAGCCCCAGCATTTT.

The chain carries TRBV4-3 and TRBJ2-5; D unresolved. The V gene's germline CDR1 is LGHNA and CDR2 YSLEER. The CDR3 runs 14 residues. Trimming took off 0 bases at V and 4 bases at J, with 9 bases between the two ends. CDR3: CASSQEAVGETQYF. The CDR3, as DNA: TGCGCCAGCAGCCAAGAAGCAGTTGGAGAGACCCAGTACTTC.

This clonotype was found once. This chain joins TRBV1 and TRBJ2-5; no check of the table's D call, TRBD2, against the DNA was made. TRBV1 constitutes a pseudogene. The length of the CDR3 is 12 residues. CDR3 coding DNA: TGCACCAGCAAGAGGCTAGCGAGGACCCAGTACTTC. It yields the protein CTSKRLARTQYF.

CDR3 sequence reads: CASSPPVEDSPLHF. The DNA of the CDR3 is TGTGCCAGCTCACCACCGGTGGAGGATTCACCCCTCCACTTT. The J gene is TRBJ1-6, the V gene TRBV18; no definite D call. The CDR3 totals 14 residues. Trimming removed 0 bases at V and 8 bases at J, with 8 bases between. The germline V gene encodes CDR1 KGHSH and CDR2 LQKENI.